One T cell receptor (beta chain) is described in this entry. PCR amplification relied on 60 Vbeta primers (plus 13 Jbeta primers). TCRdb keeps only in-frame clones here, not all; method: immunoSEQ multiplex PCR. The sample holds approximately 120,000 clones; about 80% are singletons and the top ten take 1.8%. The data were obtained in a study of cytomegalovirus exposure and HLA in healthy donors. The CDR3 has 11 residues. Per the germline V gene, CDR1 is MNHNS and CDR2 is SASEGT. V was shortened by 5 bases and J by 4 bases, with 6 bases between the two germline ends. The specimen was PBMCs. This receptor was obtained from a man between 18 and 35 years old in good health and CMV-seronegative. The chain couples TRBV6-1 to TRBJ2-7; D ambiguous. CDR3 sequence (DNA): TGTGCCAGCAGTTCCTTTTACGAGCAGTACTTC. Translating gives CASSSFYEQYF.